Detailed here is one TCR beta chain. What it recognizes is unknown. A single base separates this from a much larger clone, so it may be a read error. In TCRdb, the 5' RACE reads were re-called with MiXCR into one record per CDR3 protein. Of around 150,000 distinct CDR3 sequences in the sample, around 20% are singletons; the top ten hold under 9%. This entry belongs to a study of CD8 T cells in ankylosing spondylitis. Study-wide results and limits: Relatively rare in peripheral blood, disease-linked clones were also CD8+. Blood from ankylosing spondylitis patients appeared to carry a characteristic roughly 8-variant TCR beta motif. Disease-linked clones reportedly concentrated significantly in matched ankylosing spondylitis synovial fluid.

The CDR3 is 15 amino acids. CDR1 is SGHTA and CDR2 is FQGTGA in the germline V gene. Material: blood, either unsorted or a sorted T cell fraction (not recorded which). V is TRBV7-3 and J is TRBJ2-7; D remains ambiguous. The receptor's source is a male donor with ankylosing spondylitis or in good health (not recorded which). CDR3: CDSSLTANRAYEQYF. The CDR3 coding sequence is TGTGACAGCAGCTTAACGGCCAATCGGGCCTACGAGCAGTACTTC.